Each of the 10 T cell receptor beta chains below was sequenced from the same sample in a study of T-cell reconstitution after alpha-beta-depleted transplantation in children. Unique molecular identifiers were incorporated when the TCRbeta library was constructed. A single record per CDR3 protein comes from TCRdb applying MiXCR to the PCR reads. The sample contains 350,000 to 450,000 distinct CDR3 sequences, about 20% of which appear only once. This material consisted of PBMCs from the stem cell graft donor, taken from the stem cell graft. The receptors were gathered from a human donor who donated a stem cell graft to a child with acute myeloid leukemia.

This clonotype was detected ten times or more. The chain has TRBV20-1 and TRBJ2-1; D perhaps matches TRBD2 (7 bases). The CDR3 is 15 residues long. Germline assignment: CDR1 DFQATT and CDR2 SNEGSKA (reference sequence). Trimming took 0 bases from V and 3 from J, leaving 12 bases between them. CDR3 bases: TGCAGTGCTAGAGATAAGCGGGACAACTACAATGAGCAGTTCTTC. Protein: CSARDKRDNYNEQFF.

The V call is TRBV10-3, the J call TRBJ1-1; 8 bases are shared with TRBD1. This CDR3 has 15 amino acids. The junction had 5 bases not matched to a gene; V was cut back by 5 bases and J by 0 bases. Germline V CDR1 and CDR2: ENHRY, SYGVKD. CDR3 amino acids: CAISYRGGLNTEAFF. The DNA for the CDR3 is TGTGCCATCAGTTACAGGGGGGGGCTGAACACTGAAGCTTTCTTT.

The chain links TRBV7-9 to TRBJ2-2; D is undetermined. CDR3 length: 14 residues. Trimming shortened V by 1 base and J by 6 bases, and 9 bases separated the two germline ends. CDR1 and CDR2 from the germline V gene are SEHNR and FQNEAQ (reference sequence). The CDR3 spells CASSLGVRPGELFF. The CDR3 DNA reads as TGTGCCAGCAGCTTAGGAGTAAGGCCCGGGGAGCTGTTTTTT.

The chain uses TRBV7-6 and TRBJ2-1; 11 bases agree with TRBD2. CDR1 is SGHVS and CDR2 is FNYEAQ in the germline V gene. The CDR3 is 16 residues long. The junction had 7 bases not matched to a gene; V was cut back by 5 bases and J by 4 bases. CDR3 bases: TGTGCCAGCAGCCTTCTAGCGGGAGGCCATTACAATGAGCAGTTCTTC. Its protein is CASSLLAGGHYNEQFF.

CDR3 DNA: TGCGCCAGCAGCTTGAGGCTAGCGGGTTACAATGAGCAGTTCTTC. It specifies CASSLRLAGYNEQFF. This sequence joins TRBV5-1 and TRBJ2-1, with TRBD2 matching over 8 bases. V lost 1 base to trimming and J lost 4 bases; unmatched junction nucleotides: 4. The CDR3 length is 15 residues. In germline, CDR1 is SGHRS, CDR2 YFSETQ.

The chain carries TRBV25-1 and TRBJ2-7; D is unresolved. Germline V gives CDR1 MGHDK, CDR2 SYGVNS. There are 13 residues in the CDR3. Between the trimmed V and J ends, which lost 5 bases and 4 bases, there was a span of 12 bases. The CDR3 is CASSNRVVYEQYF. The CDR3 nucleotides are TGTGCCAGCAGTAACCGGGTTGTGTACGAGCAGTACTTC.

This clonotype was recorded a few times. This sequence joins TRBV7-2 and TRBJ2-7; TRBD2 matches at 8 bases. CDR1 and CDR2 (germline): SGHTA, FQGNSA. CDR3 length: 15 amino acids. The trim removed 0 bases at V and 4 bases at J, leaving 5 bases unmatched. CDR3 bases: TGTGCCAGCAGCTTAGCGAGACTAGCGACTTACGAGCAGTACTTC. As protein: CASSLARLATYEQYF.

The V gene is TRBV13, the J gene TRBJ2-5, with D tentatively TRBD1 or TRBD2 (5 bases each). With 5 bases removed from V and 5 bases from J, the gap between germline ends came to 18 bases. The CDR3 length is 15 residues. Germline CDR1 reads PRHDT; CDR2 reads FYEKMQ (reference sequence). The CDR3 loop reads CASSPKDTSGETQYF. The CDR3 bases are TGTGCCAGCAGCCCAAAGGACACTTCGGGGGAGACCCAGTACTTC.

This clonotype was counted between two and nine times. The chain uses TRBV12-3 or TRBV12-4 and TRBJ2-4; 8 bases fit TRBD2. CDR3 length: 14 residues. Trimming took 9 bases from V and 2 from J; bases not matched to a gene: 6. CDR3 coding DNA: TGTGCCAGTGTCCCGGGGGGGACCAAAAACATTCAGTACTTC. Translated: CASVPGGTKNIQYF.

This clonotype was observed a handful of times. V is TRBV4-2 and J is TRBJ2-4, with no clear D. The germline CDR1 and CDR2 sequences are LGHNA and YNFKEQ. This CDR3 spans 13 amino acids. Deletions cut 0 bases from V and 4 bases from J, with 4 bases between. CDR3 DNA sequence: TGTGCCAGCAGCCAAGACGAAAAAAACATTCAGTACTTC. It encodes CASSQDEKNIQYF.